The 25 T cell receptor beta chains presented below share a single source sample, sequenced in a study of T cell repertoires in cytomegalovirus infection. Antigens of these TCRs are unknown. TCRdb reanalysed the reads using MiXCR and keeps one entry per CDR3 protein. The data contain about 920,000 distinct CDR3 sequences, about a third of them seen just once; the ten biggest clones take up roughly 13%. The source was cultured CD8+ T cells from PBMCs, collected from culture after CMV antigen stimulation. Every receptor here comes from a human donor in good health (CMV status not recorded). Some clones in this sample may be carry-over from other donors' samples.

This clonotype has a handful of counts. The rearrangement uses TRBV28 and TRBJ2-7; D call uncertain. CDR1 is MDHEN, CDR2 SYDVKM, per germline. The ends were cut back, 5 bases at V and 1 base at J, with 12 bases in the middle. CDR3 length equals 14 residues. Written as DNA, the CDR3 is TGTGCCAGCAGTCCGATCCCGGAGTCCTACGAGCAGTACGTC. Translating gives CASSPIPESYEQYV.

The V call is TRBV12-3 or TRBV12-4, the J call TRBJ2-6; the D call may be TRBD1 or TRBD2 (5 bases each). V shed 6 bases and J shed 11 bases, with 14 bases lying between them. This CDR3 comprises 13 residues. The CDR3 spells CASSPTGRYVLTF. For the CDR3, the DNA is TGTGCCAGCAGCCCCACGGGACGCTACGTCCTGACTTTC.

This clonotype was detected only a few times. This sequence joins TRBV12-3 or TRBV12-4 and TRBJ2-3; 15 bases map to TRBD2. V trimming: 0 bases; J trimming: 4 bases; junction bases outside the gene matches: 8. The CDR3 totals 19 residues. The DNA for the CDR3 is TGTGCCAGCAGTTTAGCGCAAGGACTAGCGGGGGGGCCAGCAGATACGCAGTATTTT. Translating it yields CASSLAQGLAGGPADTQYF.

A few counts support this clonotype. This chain uses TRBV18 with TRBJ1-2, with D possibly matching TRBD1 (5 bases). Per the germline V gene, CDR1 is KGHSH and CDR2 is LQKENI. Deletions cut 3 bases from V and 1 base from J, with 15 bases between. CDR3 length: 16 amino acids. The CDR3 sequence: CASSPRDPPLNYGYTF. CDR3 nucleotides: TGTGCCAGCTCACCCCGGGACCCCCCCCTTAACTATGGCTACACCTTC.

This clonotype was observed a handful of times. One end of the junction varies from germline; a read error may be responsible. The chain is built from TRBV4-1 and TRBJ1-5; tentatively, D is TRBD1 (6 bases). Germline V gene lookup returns CDR1 MGHRA and CDR2 YSYEKL. The CDR3 extends over 15 amino acids. The CDR3 here is CASSQDSGDNQPQHF. The CDR3 region has the DNA TGTGCCAGCAGCCAAGATTCAGGGGACAATCAGCCCCAGCATTTT.

As DNA, the CDR3 is TGTGCCAGCAGTTTCGACAGGGATTATGGCTACACCTTC. It encodes CASSFDRDYGYTF. The genes are TRBV12-3 or TRBV12-4 and TRBJ1-2; 7 positions agree with TRBD1. The CDR3 is 13 amino acids. J was trimmed by 5 bases and V by 3 bases; bases with no gene match: 3.

With respect to this clonotype: A read error may be the cause here, since a much bigger clone is one base away. The chain couples TRBV2 to TRBJ1-1; maybe TRBD1 (5 bases). Per the germline V gene, CDR1 is SNHLY and CDR2 is FYNNEI. V gave up 4 bases and J gave up 4 bases, with 16 bases separating them. The CDR3 is made up of 15 amino acids. The CDR3 coding sequence is TGTGCCAGCAGTGGAGGGGAGAGGGCAGGCACTGAAGCTTTCTTT. As protein: CASSGGERAGTEAFF.

V gene TRBV7-9 combines with J gene TRBJ2-4; no definite D call. The CDR3 runs to 15 residues. In germline, CDR1 is SEHNR, CDR2 FQNEAQ (reference sequence). V lost 1 base to trimming and J lost 2 bases, with 9 bases between them. The CDR3 DNA reads TGTGCCAGCAGCTTAGGAGGACGACCCAAAAACATTCAGTACTTC. This sequence encodes CASSLGGRPKNIQYF.

Remarks on this clonotype: One junction end does not reproduce the germline sequence, and a read error may be involved. The chain is built from TRBV6-1 and TRBJ2-6; D is perhaps TRBD1 (6 bases). The length of the CDR3 is 17 residues. Germline values: CDR1 MNHNS, CDR2 SASEGT. This chain's CDR3 is CAGSHGQFSSGANVLTF. CDR3 DNA sequence: TGTGCCGGCAGTCACGGACAGTTCAGCTCTGGGGCCAACGTCCTGACTTTC.

This clonotype was counted many times. The chain combines TRBV12-3 or TRBV12-4 with TRBJ2-2; TRBD1 aligns across 10 bases. The CDR3 sequence is 16 residues long. V trimming: 2 bases; J trimming: 7 bases; junction bases outside the gene matches: 7. The CDR3 region has the DNA TGTGCCAGCAGTTTAATCGGGACAGGGGAGGTCGGGGAGCTGTTTTTT. Its protein is CASSLIGTGEVGELFF.

This clonotype was counted only a few times. This chain links TRBV4-1 with TRBJ2-3, with a weak D call TRBD2 (7 bases). There are 17 residues in the CDR3. The germline gives CDR1 MGHRA, CDR2 YSYEKL. Trimming removed 0 bases at V and 3 bases at J, with 16 bases between. CDR3 sequence reads: CASSQEGIGGGTDTQYF. CDR3 coding DNA: TGCGCCAGCAGCCAAGAGGGCATAGGGGGGGGGACAGATACGCAGTATTTT.

The chain has TRBV4-1 and TRBJ2-4; D unclear. V was clipped by 4 bases and J by 4 bases, with 14 bases between them. The length of the CDR3 is 15 residues. Germline V gene data show CDR1 as MGHRA and CDR2 as YSYEKL. The CDR3 spells CASSLPWDGKNIQYF. CDR3 nucleotide sequence: TGCGCCAGCAGCCTTCCGTGGGATGGGAAAAACATTCAGTACTTC.

V gene TRBV4-1 combines with J gene TRBJ2-7; 8 nucleotides align to TRBD2. This CDR3 is 15 amino acids long. CDR1 MGHRA and CDR2 YSYEKL come from the germline V gene. V shed 0 bases, J shed 0 bases, and the junction held 1 base outside the gene matches. CDR3 coding DNA: TGCGCCAGCAGCCAAGATGCGGGGGGCTCCTACGAGCAGTACTTC. Protein product: CASSQDAGGSYEQYF.

V and J are TRBV12-3 or TRBV12-4 and TRBJ1-3; 12 bases agree with TRBD1. V was clipped by 3 bases and J by 3 bases; unmatched bases: 12. The CDR3 covers 19 residues. The CDR3 here is CASSFGTGGLDLVGNTIYF. The CDR3 DNA is TGTGCCAGCAGTTTCGGGACAGGGGGCTTAGATCTGGTTGGAAACACCATATATTTT.

This clonotype was counted at least ten times. V is TRBV7-2 and J is TRBJ1-1; the D is unclear. The CDR3 loop spans 15 amino acids. Germline V lookup: CDR1 SGHTA, CDR2 FQGNSA. The V and J ends lost 3 bases and 2 bases respectively, with 13 bases between them. CDR3 in DNA: TGTGCCAGCAGCTTTAATGTCGGGAGCAACACTGAAGCTTTCTTT. This sequence encodes CASSFNVGSNTEAFF.

This clonotype has just a few counts. The J gene is TRBJ1-2, the V gene TRBV20-1; D is perhaps TRBD1 (6 bases). This CDR3 is built from 14 residues. V was pared by 6 bases and J by 3 bases, with 17 bases between. The germline CDR1 and CDR2 sequences are DFQATT and SNEGSKA (reference sequence). In DNA, the CDR3 is TGCAGTGCAACCGCTTCTCCAGGGGACTATGGCTACACCTTC. As protein: CSATASPGDYGYTF.

There are a few counts of this clonotype. V gene TRBV7-6 combines with J gene TRBJ2-5; D may be TRBD2 (5 bases). Germline assignment: CDR1 SGHVS and CDR2 FNYEAQ. The length of the CDR3 is 13 residues. Trimming shortened V by 5 bases and J by 4 bases, and 11 bases separated the two germline ends. Here the CDR3 reads CASSPRGLETQYF. In DNA form, the CDR3 reads TGTGCCAGCAGCCCGAGAGGGTTAGAGACCCAGTACTTC.

This clonotype was observed a handful of times. The chain is built from TRBV6-5 and TRBJ2-7; tentative D call: TRBD2 (6 bases). Trimming shortened V by 5 bases and J by 2 bases, and 22 bases separated the two germline ends. The V gene's germline CDR1 is MNHEY and CDR2 SVGAGI. The CDR3 loop spans 17 amino acids. The CDR3 coding sequence is TGTGCCAGCAGTATTACTTTCCGGGACGGACTACCCTACGAGCAGTACTTC. Amino acids: CASSITFRDGLPYEQYF.

This clonotype was recorded once. A much larger clone differs by one base, so this may be a read error. The chain links TRBV7-2 to TRBJ1-2; 9 bases match TRBD1. CDR1 is SGHTA, CDR2 FQGNSA, per germline. This CDR3 comprises 19 residues. CDR3 bases: TGTGTCAGCAGCTTAGCCTACCAACCGGGACAGGGATTAAACTATGGCTACACCTTC. Its protein product is CVSSLAYQPGQGLNYGYTF.

The chain is built from TRBV6-6 and TRBJ1-1; the match to TRBD1 covers 8 bases. Germline values: CDR1 MNHNY, CDR2 SVGAGI (reference sequence). V lost 6 bases to trimming and J lost 4 bases; unmatched junction nucleotides: 16. There are 17 residues in the CDR3. The CDR3 region is CASSPDRGAGEATEAFF. Written as DNA, the CDR3 is TGTGCCAGCAGCCCAGACAGGGGCGCGGGTGAGGCCACTGAAGCTTTCTTT.

This clonotype was detected once. CDR3 amino acids: CAIRTGQRQENTIYF. For the CDR3, the DNA is TGTGCCATCAGGACGGGACAGAGACAGGAAAACACCATATATTTT. The rearrangement uses TRBV10-3 and TRBJ1-3, with TRBD1 matching over 7 bases. The V gene's germline CDR1 is ENHRY and CDR2 SYGVKD. V shed 6 bases, J shed 6 bases, and the junction held 11 bases outside the gene matches. The CDR3 contains 15 residues.

The V call is TRBV27, the J call TRBJ2-2; 8 bases line up with TRBD2. The ends lost 7 bases at V and 5 bases at J; junction bases unmatched: 6. The V gene's germline CDR1 is MNHEY and CDR2 SMNVEV (reference sequence). This CDR3 has 14 residues. CDR3: CASNTQRETGELFF. CDR3 DNA: TGTGCCAGCAACACGCAGCGGGAGACCGGGGAGCTGTTTTTT.

The chain recombines TRBV6-5 with TRBJ2-1, with D uncertain. CDR3 length: 15 residues. Germline lookup yields CDR1 MNHEY and CDR2 SVGAGI. Trimming left V 5 bases short and J 0 bases short, with 11 bases between. DNA for the CDR3: TGTGCCAGCAGTCACGACCCGAGCTCCTACAATGAGCAGTTCTTC. Amino acids: CASSHDPSSYNEQFF.

This chain connects TRBV7-2 to TRBJ1-2, with 7 bases aligning to TRBD1. Unmatched junction bases numbered 6, after V lost 2 bases and J lost 3 bases. Germline values: CDR1 SGHTA, CDR2 FQGNSA. The CDR3 is made up of 15 amino acids. DNA for the CDR3: TGTGCCAGCAGCTTATGGGACGACAGGGACTATGGCTACACCTTC. It encodes CASSLWDDRDYGYTF.

The V and J genes are TRBV27 and TRBJ2-1; D is possibly TRBD1 (5 bases). In germline, CDR1 is MNHEY, CDR2 SMNVEV (reference sequence). The CDR3 length is 13 residues. V shed 2 bases and J shed 13 bases, with 15 bases lying between them. The CDR3 DNA reads TGTGCCAGCAGTTTAGTTCTCAGGGCCCCCCAGTTCTTC. It specifies CASSLVLRAPQFF.